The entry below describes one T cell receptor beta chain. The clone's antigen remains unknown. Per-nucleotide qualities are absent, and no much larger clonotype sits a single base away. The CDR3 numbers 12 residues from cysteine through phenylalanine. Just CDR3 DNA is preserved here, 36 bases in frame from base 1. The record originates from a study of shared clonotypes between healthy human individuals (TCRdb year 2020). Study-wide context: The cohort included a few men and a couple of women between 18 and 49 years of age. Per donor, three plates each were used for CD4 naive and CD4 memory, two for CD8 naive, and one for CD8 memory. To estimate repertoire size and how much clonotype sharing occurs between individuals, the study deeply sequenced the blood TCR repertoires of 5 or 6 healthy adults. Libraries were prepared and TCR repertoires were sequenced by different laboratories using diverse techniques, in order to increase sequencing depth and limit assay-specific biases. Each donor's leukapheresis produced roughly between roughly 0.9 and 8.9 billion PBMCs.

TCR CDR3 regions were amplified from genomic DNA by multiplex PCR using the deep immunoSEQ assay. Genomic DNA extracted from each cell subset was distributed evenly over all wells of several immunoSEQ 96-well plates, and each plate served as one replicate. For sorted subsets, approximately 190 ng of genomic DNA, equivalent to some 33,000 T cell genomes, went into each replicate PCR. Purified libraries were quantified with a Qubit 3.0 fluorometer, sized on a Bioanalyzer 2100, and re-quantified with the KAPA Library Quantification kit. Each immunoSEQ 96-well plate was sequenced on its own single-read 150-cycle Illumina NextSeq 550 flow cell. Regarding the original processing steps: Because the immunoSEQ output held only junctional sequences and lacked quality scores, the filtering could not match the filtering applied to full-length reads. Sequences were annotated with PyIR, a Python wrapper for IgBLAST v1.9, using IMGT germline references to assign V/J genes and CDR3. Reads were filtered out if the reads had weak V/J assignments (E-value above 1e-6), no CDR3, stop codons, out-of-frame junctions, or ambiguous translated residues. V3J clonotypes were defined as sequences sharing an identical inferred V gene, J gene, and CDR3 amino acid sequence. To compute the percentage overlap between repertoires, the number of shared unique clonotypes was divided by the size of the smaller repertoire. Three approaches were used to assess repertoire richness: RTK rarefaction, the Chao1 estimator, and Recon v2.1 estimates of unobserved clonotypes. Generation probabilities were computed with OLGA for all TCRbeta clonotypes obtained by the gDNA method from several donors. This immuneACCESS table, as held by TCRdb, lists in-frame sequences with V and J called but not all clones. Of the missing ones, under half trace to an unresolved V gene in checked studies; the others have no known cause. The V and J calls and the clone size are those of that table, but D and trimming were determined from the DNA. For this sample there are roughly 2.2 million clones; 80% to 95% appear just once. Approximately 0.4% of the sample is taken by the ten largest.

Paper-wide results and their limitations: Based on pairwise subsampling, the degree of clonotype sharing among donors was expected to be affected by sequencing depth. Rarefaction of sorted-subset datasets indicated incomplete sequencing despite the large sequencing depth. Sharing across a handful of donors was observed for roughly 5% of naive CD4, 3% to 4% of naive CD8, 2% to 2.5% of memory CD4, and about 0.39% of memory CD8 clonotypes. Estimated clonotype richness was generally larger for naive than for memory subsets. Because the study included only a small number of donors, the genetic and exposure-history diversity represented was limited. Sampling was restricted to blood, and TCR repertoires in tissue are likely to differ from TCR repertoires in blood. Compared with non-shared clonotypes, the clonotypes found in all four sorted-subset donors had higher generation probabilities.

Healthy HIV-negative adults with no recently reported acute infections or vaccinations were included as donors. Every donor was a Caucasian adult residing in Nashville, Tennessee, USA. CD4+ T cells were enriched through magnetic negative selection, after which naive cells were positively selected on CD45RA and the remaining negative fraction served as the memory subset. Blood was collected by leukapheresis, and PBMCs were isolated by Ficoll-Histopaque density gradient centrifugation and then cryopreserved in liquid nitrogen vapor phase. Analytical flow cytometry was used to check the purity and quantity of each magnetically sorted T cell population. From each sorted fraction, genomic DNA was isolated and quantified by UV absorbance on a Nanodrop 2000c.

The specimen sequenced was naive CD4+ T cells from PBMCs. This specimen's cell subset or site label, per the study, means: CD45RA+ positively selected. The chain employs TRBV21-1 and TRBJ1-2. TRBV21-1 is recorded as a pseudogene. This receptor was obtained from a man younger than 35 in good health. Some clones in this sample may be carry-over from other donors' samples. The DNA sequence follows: TGTGCCAGCAGCAAGCTTAACTATGGCTACACCTTC. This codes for CASSKLNYGYTF.